This T cell receptor beta chain was recorded in a study of blood T cell repertoires in COVID-19. The germline V gene encodes CDR1 SGHAT and CDR2 FQNNGV. The V end was cut by 1 base, the J end by 1 base, with 8 bases between. CDR3 length: 15 residues. Some clones are missing from TCRdb's copy, which holds only in-frame ones; the method was immunoSEQ multiplex PCR. The top ten hold roughly 6% of the sample, which has approximately 230,000 clones, about 91% seen once. This sequence was found in a woman in her thirties with COVID-19, enrolled during active disease. The V and J genes are TRBV11-2 and TRBJ1-3, with D possibly TRBD1 on 5 matching bases. Sample: peripheral blood. CDR3 loop: CASSLVRVSGNTIYF. The CDR3 coding sequence is TGTGCCAGCAGCTTAGTCAGGGTTTCTGGAAACACCATATATTTT.